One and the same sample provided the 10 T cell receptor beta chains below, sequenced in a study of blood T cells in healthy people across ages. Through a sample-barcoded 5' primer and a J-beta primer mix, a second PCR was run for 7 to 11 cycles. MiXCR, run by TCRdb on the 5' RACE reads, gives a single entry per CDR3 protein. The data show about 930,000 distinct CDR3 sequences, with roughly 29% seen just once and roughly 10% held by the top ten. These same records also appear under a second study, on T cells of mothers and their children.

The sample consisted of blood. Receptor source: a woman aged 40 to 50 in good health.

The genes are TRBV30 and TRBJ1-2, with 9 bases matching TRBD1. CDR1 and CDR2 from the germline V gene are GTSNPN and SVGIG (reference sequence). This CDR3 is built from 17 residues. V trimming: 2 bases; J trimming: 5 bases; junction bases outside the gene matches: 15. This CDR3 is CAWSPPPGQGLRYGYTF. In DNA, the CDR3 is TGTGCCTGGAGTCCACCACCGGGACAGGGTTTGCGGTATGGCTACACCTTC.

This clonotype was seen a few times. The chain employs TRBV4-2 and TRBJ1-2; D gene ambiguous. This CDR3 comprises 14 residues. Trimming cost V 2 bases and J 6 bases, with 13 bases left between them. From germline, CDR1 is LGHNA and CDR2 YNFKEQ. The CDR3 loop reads CASSQTDGTNGYTF. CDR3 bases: TGTGCCAGCAGCCAAACTGACGGAACAAATGGCTACACCTTC.

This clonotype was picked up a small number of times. CDR3 sequence: CSARWARTTLSYNEQFF. The CDR3 DNA is TGCAGTGCTAGATGGGCCAGAACCACCCTTTCCTACAATGAGCAGTTCTTC. This chain joins TRBV20-1 and TRBJ2-1, with unresolved D. CDR3 length: 17 amino acids. Trimming pared 2 bases from V and 1 base from J, leaving 18 bases between. Germline CDR1 DFQATT, CDR2 SNEGSKA (reference sequence).

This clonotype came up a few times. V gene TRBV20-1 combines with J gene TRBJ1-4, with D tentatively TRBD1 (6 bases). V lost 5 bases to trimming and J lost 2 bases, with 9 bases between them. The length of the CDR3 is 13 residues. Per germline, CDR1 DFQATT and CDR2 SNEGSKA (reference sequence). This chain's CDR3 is CSAPQGTNEKLFF. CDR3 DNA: TGCAGTGCTCCACAGGGCACTAATGAAAAACTGTTTTTT.

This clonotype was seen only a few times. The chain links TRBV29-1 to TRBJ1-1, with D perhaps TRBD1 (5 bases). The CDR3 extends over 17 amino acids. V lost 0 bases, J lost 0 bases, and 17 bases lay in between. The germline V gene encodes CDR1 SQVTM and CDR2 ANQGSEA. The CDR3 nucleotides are TGCAGCGTTGAAGACCACCCGAATGGGGGGATGAACACTGAAGCTTTCTTT. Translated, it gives CSVEDHPNGGMNTEAFF.

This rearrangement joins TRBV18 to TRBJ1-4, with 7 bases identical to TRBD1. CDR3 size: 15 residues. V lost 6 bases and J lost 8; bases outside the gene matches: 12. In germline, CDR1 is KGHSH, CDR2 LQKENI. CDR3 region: CASSTYRGDDEKLFF. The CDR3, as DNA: TGTGCCAGCTCCACGTACAGGGGAGACGACGAAAAACTGTTTTTT. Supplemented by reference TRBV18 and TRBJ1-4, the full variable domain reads NAGVMQNPRHLVRRRGQEARLRCSPMKGHSHVYWYRQLPEEGLKFMVYLQKENIIDESGMPKERFSAEFPKEGPSILRIQQVVRGDSAAYFCASSTYRGDDEKLFFGSGTQLSVL.

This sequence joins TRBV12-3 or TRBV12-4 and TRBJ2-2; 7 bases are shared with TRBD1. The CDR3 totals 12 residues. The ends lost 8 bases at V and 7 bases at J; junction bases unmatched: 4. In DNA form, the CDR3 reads TGTGCCAGCGCAGGGGGTGGCGGGGAGCTGTTTTTT. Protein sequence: CASAGGGGELFF.

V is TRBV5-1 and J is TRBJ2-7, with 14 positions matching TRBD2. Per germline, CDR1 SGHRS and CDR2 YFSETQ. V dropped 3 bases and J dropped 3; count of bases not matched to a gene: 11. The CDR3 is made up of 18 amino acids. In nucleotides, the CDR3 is TGCGCCAGCAGCTCGGGACTAGCGGGGGCTGGGAGGAGCTACGAGCAGTACTTC. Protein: CASSSGLAGAGRSYEQYF. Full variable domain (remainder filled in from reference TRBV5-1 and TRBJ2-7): KAGVTQTPRYLIKTRGQQVTLSCSPISGHRSVSWYQQTPGQGLQFLFEYFSETQRNKGNFPGRFSGRQFSNSRSEMNVSTLELGDSALYLCASSSGLAGAGRSYEQYFGPGTRLTVT.

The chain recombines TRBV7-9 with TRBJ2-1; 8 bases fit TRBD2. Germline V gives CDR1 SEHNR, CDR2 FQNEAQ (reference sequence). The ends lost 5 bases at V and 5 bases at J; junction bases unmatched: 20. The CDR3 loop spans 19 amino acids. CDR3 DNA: TGTGCCAGCAGCCCCCCAACAGCGGGAGACGACTACACCAACAATGAGCAGTTCTTC. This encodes CASSPPTAGDDYTNNEQFF. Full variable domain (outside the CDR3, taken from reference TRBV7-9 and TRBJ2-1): DTGVSQNPRHKITKRGQNVTFRCDPISEHNRLYWYRQTLGQGPEFLTYFQNEAQLEKSRLLSDRFSAERPKGSFSTLEIQRTEQGDSAMYLCASSPPTAGDDYTNNEQFFGPGTRLTVL.

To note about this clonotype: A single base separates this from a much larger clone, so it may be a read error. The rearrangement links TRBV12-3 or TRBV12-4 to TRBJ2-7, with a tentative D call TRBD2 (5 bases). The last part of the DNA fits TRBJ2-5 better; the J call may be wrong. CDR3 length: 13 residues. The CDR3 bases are TGTGCCGGCAGTTTCGGGGTAGGGGAGACCCAGTACTTC. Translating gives CAGSFGVGETQYF.